Listed below are T cell receptor beta chains from one sample, sequenced in a study of PD-L1 blockade in urothelial cancer. Data came from immunoSEQ multiplex PCR; TCRdb stores just in-frame clones and leaves some out. The repertoire holds about 130,000 clones, with about 82% as singletons. This specimen was PBMCs, taken around atezolizumab (anti-PD-L1) treatment. The source of these receptors is a man in his fifties or sixties with urothelial cancer. Each CDR3 is given with its conserved first and last residue. D genes are given only for firm matches. Only part of the rows carry a size: once, few, many, or a class if the clone is expanded.

D gene: NA
clone size: NA
V gene: TRBV27
J gene: TRBJ2-1
CDR3 length: 13
CDR3 protein: CASSLYPTEEQFF
CDR3 DNA: TGTGCCAGCAGTTTATATCCTACTGAGGAGCAGTTCTTC

D gene: NA
clone size: NA
V gene: TRBV27
J gene: TRBJ2-7
CDR3 length: 16
CDR3 protein: CASSLGRRGTTYEQYF
CDR3 DNA: TGTGCCAGCAGTTTAGGTAGGAGAGGAACAACCTACGAGCAGTACTTC

D gene: NA
clone size: NA
V gene: TRBV2
J gene: TRBJ2-7
CDR3 length: 12
CDR3 protein: CASSDRGYEQYF
CDR3 DNA: TGTGCCAGCAGTGACAGAGGCTACGAGCAGTACTTC

D gene: NA
clone size: NA
V gene: TRBV5-1
J gene: TRBJ1-4
CDR3 length: 14
CDR3 protein: CASSLERPNEKLFF
CDR3 DNA: TGCGCCAGCAGCTTGGAGCGTCCTAATGAAAAACTGTTTTTT

D gene: TRBD1
clone size: NA
V gene: TRBV6-5
J gene: TRBJ1-1
CDR3 length: 14
CDR3 protein: CASSPGTGNSEAFF
CDR3 DNA: TGTGCCAGCAGTCCAGGGACAGGGAACTCTGAAGCTTTCTTT

D gene: NA
clone size: NA
V gene: TRBV5-8
J gene: TRBJ1-3
CDR3 length: 17
CDR3 protein: CASSLQLGVSSGNTIYF
CDR3 DNA: TGTGCCAGCAGCCTGCAACTCGGAGTCTCCTCTGGAAACACCATATATTTT

D gene: TRBD1
clone size: NA
V gene: TRBV5-1
J gene: TRBJ1-6
CDR3 length: 17
CDR3 protein: CASSETGGSSYNSPLHF
CDR3 DNA: TGCGCCAGCAGCGAAACAGGGGGTAGCTCCTATAATTCACCCCTCCACTTT

D gene: NA
clone size: few
V gene: TRBV15
J gene: TRBJ2-7
CDR3 length: 13
CDR3 protein: CATSSTGSYEQYF
CDR3 DNA: TGTGCCACCAGCAGTACAGGGTCCTACGAGCAGTACTTC

D gene: NA
clone size: NA
V gene: TRBV28
J gene: TRBJ2-7
CDR3 length: 11
CDR3 protein: CASSGFYEQYF
CDR3 DNA: TGTGCCAGCTCAGGGTTCTACGAGCAGTACTTC

D gene: TRBD1
clone size: once
V gene: TRBV18
J gene: TRBJ2-5
CDR3 length: 17
CDR3 protein: CASSPRGPVGTVETQYF
CDR3 DNA: TGTGCCAGCTCACCAAGGGGCCCGGTGGGGACAGTGGAGACCCAGTACTTC

D gene: NA
clone size: once
V gene: TRBV19
J gene: TRBJ2-2
CDR3 length: 13
CDR3 protein: CASSIGGSGELFF
CDR3 DNA: TGTGCCAGTAGTATCGGGGGATCCGGGGAGCTGTTTTTT

D gene: NA
clone size: NA
V gene: TRBV11-3
J gene: TRBJ2-5
CDR3 length: 15
CDR3 protein: CASSPGGVSQETQYF
CDR3 DNA: TGTGCCAGCAGCCCAGGCGGGGTGTCCCAAGAGACCCAGTACTTC

D gene: TRBD2
clone size: NA
V gene: TRBV19
J gene: TRBJ2-1
CDR3 length: 13
CDR3 protein: CASSEASGRGRFF
CDR3 DNA: TGTGCCAGTAGTGAGGCTAGCGGGAGAGGACGGTTCTTC

D gene: NA
clone size: NA
V gene: TRBV19
J gene: TRBJ1-3
CDR3 length: 14
CDR3 protein: CASTRGGSGNTIYF
CDR3 DNA: TGTGCCAGTACCCGGGGGGGCTCTGGAAACACCATATATTTT